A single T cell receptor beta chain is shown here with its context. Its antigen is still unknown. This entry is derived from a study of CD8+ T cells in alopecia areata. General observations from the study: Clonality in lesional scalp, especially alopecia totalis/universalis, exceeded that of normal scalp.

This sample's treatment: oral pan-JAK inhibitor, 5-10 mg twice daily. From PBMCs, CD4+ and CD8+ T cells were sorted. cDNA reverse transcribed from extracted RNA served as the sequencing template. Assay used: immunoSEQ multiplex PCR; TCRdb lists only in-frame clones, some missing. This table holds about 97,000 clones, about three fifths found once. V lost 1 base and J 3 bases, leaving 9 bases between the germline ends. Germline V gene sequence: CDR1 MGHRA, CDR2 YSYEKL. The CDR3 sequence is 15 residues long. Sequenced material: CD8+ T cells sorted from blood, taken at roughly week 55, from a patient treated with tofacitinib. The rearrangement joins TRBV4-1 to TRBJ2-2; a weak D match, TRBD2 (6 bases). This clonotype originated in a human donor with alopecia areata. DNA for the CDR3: TGCGCCAGCAGCCAAGCCGGGGGAGACACCGGGGAGCTGTTTTTT. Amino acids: CASSQAGGDTGELFF.